This T cell receptor beta chain originates from a study of blood T cell repertoires in COVID-19. In the authors' workflow: Amplified reference gene primers provided the basis for estimating nucleated cell counts. Method: immunoSEQ multiplex PCR; TCRdb's copy keeps in-frame clones and lacks some. V and J calls and clone size are as listed in that table; D and trimming were resolved from the DNA. The sample records approximately 260,000 clones, approximately 86% being singletons. Germline CDR1 reads MDHEN; CDR2 reads SYDVKM. The V and J ends lost 5 bases and 3 bases respectively, with 7 bases between them. This CDR3 contains 12 residues.

The sequenced sample consisted of peripheral blood. The rearrangement links TRBV28 to TRBJ1-2; D uncertain. The sequence was collected from a man aged 18 to 29 with active or convalescent COVID-19. The CDR3 sequence: CASSPPDYGYTF. The DNA of the CDR3 is TGTGCCAGCAGTCCTCCGGACTATGGCTACACCTTC.